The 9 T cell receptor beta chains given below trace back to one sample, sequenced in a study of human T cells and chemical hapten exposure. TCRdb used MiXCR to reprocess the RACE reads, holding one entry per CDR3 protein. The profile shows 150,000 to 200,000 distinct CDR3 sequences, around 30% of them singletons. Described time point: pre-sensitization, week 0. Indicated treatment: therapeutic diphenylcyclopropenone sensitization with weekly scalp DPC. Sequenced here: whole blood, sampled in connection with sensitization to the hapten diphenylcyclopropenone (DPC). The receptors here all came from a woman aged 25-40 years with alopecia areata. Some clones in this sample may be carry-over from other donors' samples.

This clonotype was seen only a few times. Written as DNA, the CDR3 is TGTGCCAGCATCCTGGGGACAGGCACTGAAGCTTTCTTT. Its translation is CASILGTGTEAFF. V and J are TRBV28 and TRBJ1-1; 8 bases align to TRBD1. The CDR3 has 13 residues. With V trimmed by 7 bases and J by 4 bases, 5 bases remained unmatched. Germline CDR1 reads MDHEN; CDR2 reads SYDVKM.

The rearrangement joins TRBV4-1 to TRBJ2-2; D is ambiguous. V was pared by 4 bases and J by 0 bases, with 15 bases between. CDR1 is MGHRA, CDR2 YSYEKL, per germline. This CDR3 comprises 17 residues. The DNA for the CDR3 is TGCGCCAGCAGCCTAAGGGCCCGCCCCACGAACACCGGGGAGCTGTTTTTT. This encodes CASSLRARPTNTGELFF.

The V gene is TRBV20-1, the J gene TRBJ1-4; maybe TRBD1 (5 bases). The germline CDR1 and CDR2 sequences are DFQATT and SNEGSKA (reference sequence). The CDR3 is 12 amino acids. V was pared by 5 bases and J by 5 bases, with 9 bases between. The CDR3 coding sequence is TGCAGTGCTCGGGGACCCAATGAAAAACTGTTTTTT. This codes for CSARGPNEKLFF.

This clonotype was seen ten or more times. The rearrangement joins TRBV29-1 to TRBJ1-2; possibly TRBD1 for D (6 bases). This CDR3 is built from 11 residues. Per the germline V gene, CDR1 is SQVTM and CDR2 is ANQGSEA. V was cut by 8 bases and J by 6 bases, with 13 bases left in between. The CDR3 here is CSTGQSDGYTF. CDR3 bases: TGCAGCACCGGACAGTCGGATGGCTACACCTTC.

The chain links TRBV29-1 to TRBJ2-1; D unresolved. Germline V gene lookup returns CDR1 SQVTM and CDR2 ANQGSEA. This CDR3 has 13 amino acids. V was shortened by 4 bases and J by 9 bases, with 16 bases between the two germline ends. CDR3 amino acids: CSVGVGRVGEQFF. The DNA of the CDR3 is TGCAGCGTTGGGGTAGGAAGAGTAGGTGAGCAGTTCTTC.

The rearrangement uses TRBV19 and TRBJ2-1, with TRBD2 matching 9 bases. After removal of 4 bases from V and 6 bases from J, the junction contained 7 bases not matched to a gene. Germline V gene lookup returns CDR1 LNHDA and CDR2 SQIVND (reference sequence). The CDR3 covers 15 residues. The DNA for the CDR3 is TGTGCCAGTAGTAGCGGACTAGCGAACCGCAATGAGCAGTTCTTC. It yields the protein CASSSGLANRNEQFF.

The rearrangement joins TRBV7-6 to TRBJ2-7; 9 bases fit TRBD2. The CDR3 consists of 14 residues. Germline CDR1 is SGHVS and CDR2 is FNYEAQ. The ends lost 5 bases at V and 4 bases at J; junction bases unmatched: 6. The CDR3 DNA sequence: TGTGCCAGCAGCCAAAGTAGCGGGGGATACGAGCAGTACTTC. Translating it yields CASSQSSGGYEQYF.

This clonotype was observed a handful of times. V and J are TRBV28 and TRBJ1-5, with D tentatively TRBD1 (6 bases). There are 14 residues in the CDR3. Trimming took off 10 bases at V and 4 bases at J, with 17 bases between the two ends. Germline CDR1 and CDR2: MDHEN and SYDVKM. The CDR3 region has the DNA TGTGCCAACACCCCCCCACAGGGAAATCAGCCCCAGCATTTT. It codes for CANTPPQGNQPQHF. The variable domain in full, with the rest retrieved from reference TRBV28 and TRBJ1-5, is DVKVTQSSRYLVKRTGEKVFLECVQDMDHENMFWYRQDPGLGLRLIYFSYDVKMKEKGDIPEGYSVSREKKERFSLILESASTNQTSMYLCANTPPQGNQPQHFGDGTRLSIL.

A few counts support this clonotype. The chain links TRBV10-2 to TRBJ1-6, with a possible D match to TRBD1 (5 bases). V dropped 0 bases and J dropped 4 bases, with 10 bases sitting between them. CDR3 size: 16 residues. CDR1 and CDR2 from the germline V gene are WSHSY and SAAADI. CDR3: CASSESTGRYNSPLHF. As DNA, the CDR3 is TGCGCCAGCAGTGAGTCGACGGGACGGTATAATTCACCCCTCCACTTT.